Each of the 20 T cell receptor beta chains below was sequenced from the same sample in a study of blood T cell repertoires in COVID-19. Repertoires were generated with immunoSEQ multiplex PCR, while TCRdb's copy carries only in-frame clones and drops some. Here the sample spans 63,000 or so clones, roughly 85% being singletons. Sequencing used peripheral blood. These receptors originate from a human donor in a cohort sampled during active COVID-19.

This chain uses TRBV6-2 or TRBV6-3 with TRBJ2-1, with D possibly matching TRBD2 (6 bases). CDR1 and CDR2 from the germline V gene are MNHEY and SVGEGT. This CDR3 spans 13 amino acids. Trimming took off 3 bases at V and 12 bases at J, with 15 bases between the two ends. In nucleotides, the CDR3 is TGTGCCAGCAGTTATGGGACTCCCCCCGGGCAGTTCTTC. It codes for CASSYGTPPGQFF.

The J gene is TRBJ2-1, the V gene TRBV2, with TRBD1 matching over 8 bases. From germline, CDR1 is SNHLY and CDR2 FYNNEI. The CDR3 runs to 15 residues. V dropped 6 bases and J dropped 5; count of bases not matched to a gene: 9. Written as DNA, the CDR3 is TGTGCCAGCAGATACTCCGGGACAGGCAACAATGAGCAGTTCTTC. It yields the protein CASRYSGTGNNEQFF.

The chain joins TRBV3-1 (or the pseudogene TRBV3-2) to TRBJ1-6, with D possibly TRBD1 on 5 matching bases. Between the trimmed V and J ends, which lost 1 base and 9 bases, there was a span of 13 bases. The CDR3 is 15 amino acids. The germline gives CDR1 LGHDT, CDR2 YNNKEL (reference sequence). In DNA form, the CDR3 reads TGTGCCAGCAGCCAAGTAGTAGGGGTTGGTTCACCCCTCCACTTT. This encodes CASSQVVGVGSPLHF.

The chain joins TRBV19 to TRBJ2-3; D gene unclear. CDR1 is LNHDA and CDR2 is SQIVND in the germline V gene (reference sequence). The CDR3 spans 15 residues. The germline V and J ends were trimmed by 3 bases and 5 bases, with 15 bases remaining between them. In DNA form, the CDR3 reads TGTGCCAGTAGTATTCTTGGGCAAGCTAAAGATACGCAGTATTTT. Translation: CASSILGQAKDTQYF.

This clone has only one observation. The V and J genes are TRBV4-3 and TRBJ2-2, with 9 bases fitting TRBD1. The CDR3 totals 18 residues. Germline V CDR1 and CDR2: LGHNA, YSLEER. J lost 5 bases, V lost 1 base, and 11 bases had no gene match. In nucleotides, the CDR3 is TGCGCCAGCAGCCAAGCTCCCCCGGGACAGGGTAAAACCGGGGAGCTGTTTTTT. Translated: CASSQAPPGQGKTGELFF.

The genes are TRBV2 and TRBJ1-1; D perhaps matches TRBD1 (6 bases). This CDR3 comprises 14 residues. Per the germline V gene, CDR1 is SNHLY and CDR2 is FYNNEI. V lost 4 bases to trimming and J lost 0 bases, with 9 bases between them. CDR3 DNA sequence: TGTGCCAGCAGTGTGACAGGCATGAACACTGAAGCTTTCTTT. It specifies CASSVTGMNTEAFF.

This clone was recorded only once. This chain joins TRBV20-1 and TRBJ1-1, with 10 bases identical to TRBD1. The CDR3 loop spans 14 amino acids. CDR1 and CDR2 from the germline V gene are DFQATT and SNEGSKA (reference sequence). V was clipped by 6 bases and J by 2 bases; unmatched bases: 6. CDR3 DNA sequence: TGCAGTGCCAGTGGGACAGGGGCAAACACTGAAGCTTTCTTT. Translated: CSASGTGANTEAFF.

The V gene is TRBV29-1, the J gene TRBJ1-1; D is perhaps TRBD1 (6 bases). Trimming pared 6 bases from V and 0 bases from J, leaving 17 bases between. Looked up from germline, CDR1 is SQVTM and CDR2 is ANQGSEA. The CDR3 sequence is 15 residues long. The CDR3 sequence is CSVSRGGSMNTEAFF. CDR3 in DNA: TGCAGCGTCTCGCGGGGGGGCTCGATGAACACTGAAGCTTTCTTT. Based on the CDR3 plus reference TRBV29-1 and TRBJ1-1, the full variable domain is SAVISQKPSRDICQRGTSLTIQCQVDSQVTMMFWYRQQPGQSLTLIATANQGSEATYESGFVIDKFPISRPNLTFSTLTVSNMSPEDSSIYLCSVSRGGSMNTEAFFGQGTRLTVV.

The gene calls are TRBV18 and TRBJ1-1; a possible D gene is TRBD1 (6 bases). Germline loops: CDR1 KGHSH, CDR2 LQKENI. The CDR3 consists of 14 residues. The V end was cut by 4 bases, the J end by 2 bases, with 11 bases between. CDR3 DNA: TGTGCCAGCTCACGGGAACAGGGTAACACTGAAGCTTTCTTT. This encodes CASSREQGNTEAFF. Variable domain in full (rest from reference TRBV18 and TRBJ1-1): NAGVMQNPRHLVRRRGQEARLRCSPMKGHSHVYWYRQLPEEGLKFMVYLQKENIIDESGMPKERFSAEFPKEGPSILRIQQVVRGDSAAYFCASSREQGNTEAFFGQGTRLTVV.

The V call is TRBV10-1, the J call TRBJ2-3; TRBD2 is a possible D gene (5 bases). Trimming stripped 6 bases from V and 8 bases from J, with 15 bases between. In germline, CDR1 is WNHNN, CDR2 SYGVQD (reference sequence). This CDR3 comprises 13 residues. The CDR3 DNA sequence: TGCGCCAGCAGCCCAGCGGTGCACGGTACGCAGTATTTT. This translates into CASSPAVHGTQYF.

This chain joins TRBV11-3 and TRBJ1-1; no definite D call. Per the germline V gene, CDR1 is SGHNT and CDR2 is YENEEA. V shed 0 bases and J shed 0 bases, with 5 bases lying between them. This CDR3 contains 14 residues. The CDR3 DNA is TGTGCCAGCAGCTTAGATACTGTGAACACTGAAGCTTTCTTT. The encoded protein is CASSLDTVNTEAFF.

The chain has TRBV15 and TRBJ1-4; possibly TRBD1 for D (6 bases). Germline CDR1 reads LNHNV; CDR2 reads YYDKDF (reference sequence). V gave up 7 bases and J gave up 4 bases, with 10 bases separating them. This CDR3 has 13 amino acids. As DNA, the CDR3 is TGTGCCACCAAGCAGGGGAGTAATGAAAAACTGTTTTTT. Amino acid sequence: CATKQGSNEKLFF.

The V call is TRBV13, the J call TRBJ2-6; the match to TRBD1 covers 8 bases. CDR3 length equals 18 residues. Germline lookup yields CDR1 PRHDT and CDR2 FYEKMQ (reference sequence). The V gene end was trimmed by 2 bases and the J gene end by 0 bases; junction bases not matched to a gene: 6. The CDR3 sequence is CASSLYRTGGSGANVLTF. The CDR3 region has the DNA TGTGCCAGCAGCTTATATCGTACAGGGGGCTCTGGGGCCAACGTCCTGACTTTC. The complete variable domain, with remaining parts taken from reference TRBV13 and TRBJ2-6, reads AAGVIQSPRHLIKEKRETATLKCYPIPRHDTVYWYQQGPGQDPQFLISFYEKMQSDKGSIPDRFSAQQFSDYHSELNMSSLELGDSALYFCASSLYRTGGSGANVLTFGAGSRLTVL.

This clone was recorded once. The gene calls are TRBV2 and TRBJ1-5; D is undetermined. The CDR3 has 17 residues. Trimming shortened V by 0 bases and J by 3 bases, and 15 bases separated the two germline ends. The V gene's germline CDR1 is SNHLY and CDR2 FYNNEI. The CDR3 DNA follows: TGTGCCAGCAGTGAAGCGAGAAAGCGAGGGAACAATCAGCCCCAGCATTTT. This sequence encodes CASSEARKRGNNQPQHF. Full variable domain (outside the CDR3, taken from reference TRBV2 and TRBJ1-5): EPEVTQTPSHQVTQMGQEVILRCVPISNHLYFYWYRQILGQKVEFLVSFYNNEISEKSEIFDDQFSVERPDGSNFTLKIRSTKLEDSAMYFCASSEARKRGNNQPQHFGDGTRLSIL.

This chain links TRBV3-1 (or the pseudogene TRBV3-2) with TRBJ2-1, with D perhaps matching TRBD2 (5 bases). V shed 1 base and J shed 15 bases, with 13 bases lying between them. Germline values: CDR1 LGHDT, CDR2 YNNKEL (reference sequence). The CDR3 sequence is 12 residues long. The CDR3 is CASSQGLGVPFF. CDR3 nucleotide sequence: TGTGCCAGCAGCCAAGGCCTCGGGGTTCCGTTCTTC.

The chain has TRBV2 and TRBJ2-5, with a possible D match to TRBD1 (6 bases). CDR3 length: 13 amino acids. Per the germline V gene, CDR1 is SNHLY and CDR2 is FYNNEI. Trimming stripped 7 bases from V and 5 bases from J, with 14 bases between. The CDR3 DNA reads TGTGCCAGCACCTACAGGGTGGGCGAGACCCAGTACTTC. Protein sequence: CASTYRVGETQYF.

This sequence joins TRBV7-2 and TRBJ1-5; weak D call: TRBD1 (5 bases). CDR1 is SGHTA and CDR2 is FQGNSA in the germline V gene. The CDR3 extends over 15 amino acids. V was pared by 5 bases and J by 2 bases, with 13 bases between. DNA of the CDR3: TGTGCCAGCAGCCCGGGGGGAGCCGGCAATCAGCCCCAGCATTTT. It is translated as CASSPGGAGNQPQHF.

The genes are TRBV19 and TRBJ1-1; 7 bases align to TRBD1. Trimming removed 6 bases from V and 1 base from J; junction bases left unmatched: 5. From germline, CDR1 is LNHDA and CDR2 SQIVND (reference sequence). The CDR3 is 14 amino acids. CDR3 residues: CASRRQGSNTEAFF. CDR3 in DNA: TGTGCCAGTAGACGACAGGGATCGAACACTGAAGCTTTCTTT. The complete variable domain, with remaining parts taken from reference TRBV19 and TRBJ1-1, reads DGGITQSPKYLFRKEGQNVTLSCEQNLNHDAMYWYRQDPGQGLRLIYYSQIVNDFQKGDIAEGYSVSREKKESFPLTVTSAQKNPTAFYLCASRRQGSNTEAFFGQGTRLTVV.

This clone was counted only a few times. The genes are TRBV12-5 and TRBJ2-5, with 8 positions matching TRBD1. The V and J ends lost 2 bases and 5 bases, in that order; junction bases with no gene match: 4. Germline CDR1 and CDR2: LGHNT and FRNRAP. The CDR3 contains 14 residues. The CDR3 DNA sequence: TGTGCTAGTGGTTTGAGCAGGGGGCTGGAGACCCAGTACTTC. Its translation: CASGLSRGLETQYF.

This rearrangement joins TRBV5-5 to TRBJ1-2; 9 bases match TRBD1. The germline V gene has CDR1 SGHKS and CDR2 YYEKEE (reference sequence). Trimming took 2 bases from V and 0 from J; bases not matched to a gene: 11. The CDR3 sequence is 18 residues long. CDR3 sequence: CASSLAPGQGPANYGYTF. As DNA, the CDR3 is TGTGCCAGCAGCTTAGCCCCGGGACAGGGCCCAGCTAACTATGGCTACACCTTC.